A single sample gave rise to the 22 T cell receptor beta chains below, sequenced in a study of beta chain features in type 1 diabetes. General study points: People with Type 1 diabetes carried modestly yet significantly shorter TCRB CDR3s in all four CD4+ subsets.

The investigators reverse transcribed all of the isolated RNA, so they sequenced expressed TCRB transcripts. Using immunoSEQ multiplex PCR, the repertoire was profiled, and TCRdb retains in-frame clones only, with some absent. Seen here are around 360,000 clones, around 13% observed once, and the top ten hold around 0.0099%. Their antigens remain unidentified. The material sequenced was naive CD4+ T cells from blood. These receptors all stem from a young woman with type 1 diabetes.

The chain joins TRBV7-2 to TRBJ2-7, with 9 bases that match TRBD1. From germline, CDR1 is SGHTA and CDR2 FQGNSA. V was pared by 2 bases and J by 5 bases, with 7 bases of the junction left unmatched. The CDR3 spans 15 residues. CDR3 coding DNA: TGTGCCAGCAGCTTACCGGGACAGGGCTACAACGAGCAGTACTTC. Encoded protein: CASSLPGQGYNEQYF.

The J gene is TRBJ2-7, the V gene TRBV7-2; TRBD1 matches 7 bases. J gave up 4 bases and V 2 bases, and 5 bases lay outside the gene matches. The germline V gene has CDR1 SGHTA and CDR2 FQGNSA. There are 14 residues in the CDR3. The CDR3 DNA reads as TGTGCCAGCAGCTTACAGGGGGTTGGTTACGAGCAGTACTTC. It specifies CASSLQGVGYEQYF.

This chain links TRBV7-9 with TRBJ2-7; 10 positions agree with TRBD2. Germline trimming cut 6 bases from V and 3 bases from J; bases unmatched to any gene: 2. The CDR3 extends over 13 amino acids. Germline V gene lookup returns CDR1 SEHNR and CDR2 FQNEAQ (reference sequence). The CDR3 nucleotides are TGTGCCAGCAGAGTAGCGGGAGGCTACGAGCAGTACTTC. Its protein product is CASRVAGGYEQYF.

This clone occurred a few times. The chain employs TRBV11-2 and TRBJ2-1, with D possibly matching TRBD1 (6 bases). V dropped 0 bases and J dropped 7 bases, with 16 bases sitting between them. Germline values: CDR1 SGHAT, CDR2 FQNNGV. The CDR3 sequence is 16 residues long. This chain's CDR3 is CASSLDRGSLGNEQFF. The CDR3 DNA reads as TGTGCCAGCAGCTTAGATAGGGGGAGTCTGGGGAATGAGCAGTTCTTC.

V and J are TRBV7-8 and TRBJ1-6, with a tentative D call TRBD1 (6 bases). This CDR3 has 15 amino acids. Trimming removed 7 bases from V and 7 bases from J, with 17 bases in between. The germline V gene encodes CDR1 SGHVS and CDR2 FQNEAQ. CDR3: CASTNNRVGNSPLHF. The CDR3 DNA reads as TGTGCCAGCACAAACAACAGGGTAGGAAATTCACCCCTCCACTTT.

The J gene is TRBJ1-3, the V gene TRBV30, with 7 positions matching TRBD1. The CDR3 covers 12 residues. Germline V gene lookup returns CDR1 GTSNPN and CDR2 SVGIG (reference sequence). V gave up 1 base and J gave up 11 bases; unmatched junction bases: 5. The CDR3 bases are TGTGCCTGGAGTGAGACAGGGCTGCCCATATATTTT. Protein sequence: CAWSETGLPIYF.

This clone was counted between two and nine times. J is TRBJ2-2 and V is TRBV28; 8 positions agree with TRBD1. The CDR3 length is 15 residues. Germline CDR1 MDHEN, CDR2 SYDVKM. V lost 0 bases to trimming and J lost 4 bases; unmatched junction nucleotides: 1. CDR3 in amino acids: CASSLWGQVTGELFF. CDR3 nucleotides: TGTGCCAGCAGTTTATGGGGACAGGTCACCGGGGAGCTGTTTTTT.

The rearrangement links TRBV5-1 to TRBJ2-5; no clear D gene. Deletions cut 4 bases from V and 3 bases from J, with 10 bases between. The CDR3 extends over 13 amino acids. The germline V gene encodes CDR1 SGHRS and CDR2 YFSETQ. Here the CDR3 DNA reads TGCGCCAGCAGCCGGAGCTCTGAAGAGACCCAGTACTTC. Protein product: CASSRSSEETQYF. Based on the CDR3 plus reference TRBV5-1 and TRBJ2-5, the full variable domain is KAGVTQTPRYLIKTRGQQVTLSCSPISGHRSVSWYQQTPGQGLQFLFEYFSETQRNKGNFPGRFSGRQFSNSRSEMNVSTLELGDSALYLCASSRSSEETQYFGPGTRLLVL.

The V and J genes are TRBV4-1 and TRBJ2-7, with TRBD2 matching over 9 bases. Unmatched junction bases numbered 11, after V lost 5 bases and J lost 6 bases. CDR1 and CDR2 from the germline V gene are MGHRA and YSYEKL. The length of the CDR3 is 15 residues. The CDR3 protein is CASSGGSGRISEQYF. DNA of the CDR3: TGCGCCAGCAGCGGGGGGAGCGGGAGGATAAGCGAGCAGTACTTC.

There are a few counts of this clone. The chain employs TRBV11-2 and TRBJ2-2, with D hard to call. CDR1 and CDR2 (germline): SGHAT, FQNNGV. CDR3 length equals 16 residues. V was clipped by 2 bases and J by 4 bases, with 14 bases between them. In DNA form, the CDR3 reads TGTGCCAGCAGCTTAATAGGCGCGACGGGCACCGGGGAGCTGTTTTTT. Translating gives CASSLIGATGTGELFF.

V is TRBV27 and J is TRBJ2-7; no definite D call. This CDR3 has 12 amino acids. With 3 bases removed from V and 7 bases from J, the gap between germline ends came to 10 bases. Germline assignment: CDR1 MNHEY and CDR2 SMNVEV (reference sequence). CDR3 sequence: CASSFNRREQYF. CDR3 coding DNA: TGTGCCAGCAGTTTTAACAGACGGGAGCAGTACTTC.

The rearrangement uses TRBV7-8 and TRBJ1-2; 9 bases match TRBD1. CDR1 SGHVS and CDR2 FQNEAQ come from the germline V gene. The CDR3 contains 16 residues. V lost 3 bases, J lost 7 bases, and 12 bases stayed unmatched. CDR3 in DNA: TGTGCCAGCAGCTTTCCCCCCGGGACAGGGTTGGTTGGCTACACCTTC. As protein: CASSFPPGTGLVGYTF.

The chain carries TRBV7-8 and TRBJ1-1; 7 bases match TRBD1. There are 14 residues in the CDR3. V gave up 4 bases and J gave up 1 base; unmatched junction bases: 3. From germline, CDR1 is SGHVS and CDR2 FQNEAQ. CDR3 nucleotides: TGTGCCAGCAGCTCACAGGGGTCGAACACTGAAGCTTTCTTT. Translating gives CASSSQGSNTEAFF.

The chain recombines TRBV9 with TRBJ1-4; D gene ambiguous. The CDR3 has 16 amino acids. Germline V gives CDR1 SGDLS, CDR2 YYNGEE. V gave up 7 bases and J gave up 8 bases, with 24 bases separating them. The CDR3 here is CASATRPREAMEKLFF. As DNA, the CDR3 is TGTGCCAGCGCGACGAGACCCCGAGAGGCGATGGAAAAACTGTTTTTT. Full variable domain (missing parts from reference TRBV9 and TRBJ1-4): DSGVTQTPKHLITATGQRVTLRCSPRSGDLSVYWYQQSLDQGLQFLIQYYNGEERAKGNILERFSAQQFPDLHSELNLSSLELGDSALYFCASATRPREAMEKLFFGSGTQLSVL.

This chain connects TRBV29-1 to TRBJ1-6, with 8 bases that match TRBD1. The J segment lost 10 bases and the V segment lost 5 bases, leaving 7 bases of the junction unmatched. Germline CDR1 SQVTM, CDR2 ANQGSEA. The CDR3 consists of 13 residues. The CDR3 DNA reads as TGCAGCGTTCGACAGGGGTTGCAATCACCCCTCCACTTT. Residues: CSVRQGLQSPLHF.

The chain links TRBV28 to TRBJ2-1; TRBD2 matches 10 bases. CDR3 length: 14 residues. J was trimmed by 7 bases and V by 8 bases; bases with no gene match: 8. Per the germline V gene, CDR1 is MDHEN and CDR2 is SYDVKM. The CDR3 DNA is TGTGCCAGCGCTAGCGGGGGCCCCTGGAATGAGCAGTTCTTC. Translating gives CASASGGPWNEQFF.

This clone came up a few times. The sample contains more than one DNA sequence encoding this CDR3. The rearrangement links TRBV4-3 to TRBJ1-4, with TRBD1 matching over 9 bases. Trimming removed 1 base from V and 4 bases from J; junction bases left unmatched: 1. This CDR3 region has 15 residues. The germline CDR1 and CDR2 sequences are LGHNA and YSLEER. Here the CDR3 DNA reads TGCGCCAGCAGCCAAGGGGACAGGGATAATGAAAAACTGTTTTTT. Protein: CASSQGDRDNEKLFF.

This clone was recorded a few times. This chain links TRBV11-1 with TRBJ2-7; D ambiguous. This CDR3 has 12 residues. Germline lookup yields CDR1 SGHAT and CDR2 FQDESV (reference sequence). Trimming took off 1 base at V and 2 bases at J, with 3 bases between the two ends. Here the CDR3 reads CASSLDTYEQYF. The CDR3 DNA follows: TGTGCCAGCAGCTTAGATACCTACGAGCAGTACTTC.

Here the CDR3 reads CASSGTSGWRGETQYF. The CDR3 region has the DNA TGTGCCAGCAGCGGGACTAGCGGTTGGAGAGGGGAGACCCAGTACTTC. The gene calls are TRBV7-9 and TRBJ2-5, with 11 nucleotides matching TRBD2. CDR1 and CDR2 (germline): SEHNR, FQNEAQ (reference sequence). CDR3 length: 16 amino acids. V lost 5 bases to trimming and J lost 5 bases; unmatched junction nucleotides: 10.

CDR3 sequence reads: CATTNRAGSSYNEQFF. The CDR3, as DNA: TGTGCCACCACCAACCGAGCGGGGAGCTCCTACAATGAGCAGTTCTTC. The chain links TRBV19 to TRBJ2-1; TRBD2 matches at 7 bases. V shed 10 bases, J shed 0 bases, and the junction held 12 bases outside the gene matches. CDR3 length: 16 residues. Germline V gene data show CDR1 as LNHDA and CDR2 as SQIVND (reference sequence).

In this sample, this clone turned up a few times. This chain links TRBV15 with TRBJ2-2; 8 nucleotides align to TRBD1. Germline V CDR1 and CDR2: LNHNV, YYDKDF (reference sequence). This CDR3 has 12 amino acids. The V and J ends lost 5 bases and 10 bases, in that order; junction bases with no gene match: 3. The CDR3 is CATSPQGEELFF. In nucleotides, the CDR3 is TGTGCCACCAGCCCACAGGGGGAGGAGCTGTTTTTT. Complete variable domain (other parts from reference TRBV15 and TRBJ2-2): DAMVIQNPRYQVTQFGKPVTLSCSQTLNHNVMYWYQQKSSQAPKLLFHYYDKDFNNEADTPDNFQSRRPNTSFCFLDIRSPGLGDTAMYLCATSPQGEELFFGEGSRLTVL.

This rearrangement joins TRBV18 to TRBJ2-5; D remains ambiguous. V lost 3 bases and J lost 4, with 12 bases in between. CDR3 size: 14 residues. Germline CDR1 reads KGHSH; CDR2 reads LQKENI. This CDR3 reads CASSPELLGETQYF. The CDR3 bases are TGTGCCAGCTCACCGGAGCTCCTGGGAGAGACCCAGTACTTC.